This T cell receptor beta chain was observed in a study of shared clonotypes between healthy human individuals. Background on the study: Each donor's CD8 memory used one plate, CD8 naive two, each CD4 subset three.

Concerning this clone itself: Its specificity is not known.

Broader study findings: Estimated richness was generally greater in naive than memory subsets.

This CDR3 has 13 amino acids. The germline gives CDR1 SGHNT, CDR2 YYREEE (reference sequence). The V and J ends lost 6 bases and 2 bases respectively, with 11 bases between them. It was across several immunoSEQ plates that each subset's genomic DNA was evenly split. Sequencing was performed with immunoSEQ multiplex PCR; in TCRdb, only in-frame clones are kept and a portion is missing. Of over a million clones listed, roughly 80% are singletons. Material for sequencing was memory CD4+ T cells sorted from blood. The subset: CD45RA-negative fraction. This chain uses TRBV5-4 with TRBJ1-2, with D possibly matching TRBD1 (6 bases). The origin of this receptor is a young man in good health. Here the CDR3 DNA reads TGTGCCAGCACCCCCCAGGGGAACTATGGCTACACCTTC. Residues: CASTPQGNYGYTF.